The rows below give T cell receptor beta chains drawn from one sample of a study of blood T cells in healthy people across ages. TCRdb analysed the 5' RACE reads with MiXCR anew, one entry per CDR3 protein. The profile covers 1.5 million to 2 million distinct CDR3 sequences, with about two fifths appearing a single time and under 30% taken by the ten largest. Sequencing used blood. These receptors were collected from a human donor in good health. Each CDR3 is given with its conserved first and last residue. A D gene is named only where the DNA matches it firmly. Expanded clones get a size class; other rows say once, few or many, or leave the size out.

V gene: TRBV7-9
clone size: .
D gene: .
CDR3 length: 12
J gene: TRBJ2-1
CDR3 protein: CASSLDGGGQFF
CDR3 DNA: TGTGCCAGCAGCTTAGATGGGGGTGGGCAGTTCTTC

V gene: TRBV9
clone size: .
D gene: .
CDR3 length: 13
J gene: TRBJ1-1
CDR3 protein: CASSPNAHTEAFF
CDR3 DNA: TGTGCCAGCAGCCCTAATGCCCACACTGAAGCTTTCTTT

V gene: TRBV10-3
clone size: many
D gene: TRBD1
CDR3 length: 11
J gene: TRBJ1-2
CDR3 protein: CAISEGRGYTF
CDR3 DNA: TGTGCCATCAGTGAGGGCAGGGGGTACACCTTC

V gene: TRBV7-3
clone size: few
D gene: .
CDR3 length: 15
J gene: TRBJ1-2
CDR3 protein: CASSLLGGQDYGYTF
CDR3 DNA: TGTGCCAGCAGCTTATTGGGTGGACAAGACTATGGCTACACCTTC

V gene: TRBV4-2
clone size: few
D gene: .
CDR3 length: 13
J gene: TRBJ2-1
CDR3 protein: CASSQDQAKEQFF
CDR3 DNA: TGTGCCAGCAGCCAAGATCAAGCTAAGGAGCAGTTCTTC

V gene: TRBV2
clone size: few
D gene: TRBD1
CDR3 length: 14
J gene: TRBJ2-1
CDR3 protein: CASNPQWGQVEQFF
CDR3 DNA: TGTGCCAGCAACCCCCAATGGGGACAGGTCGAGCAGTTCTTC

V gene: TRBV6-1
clone size: .
D gene: TRBD1
CDR3 length: 16
J gene: TRBJ2-7
CDR3 protein: CASSVRDRGSSYEQYF
CDR3 DNA: TGTGCCAGCAGTGTAAGGGACAGGGGGTCGAGTTACGAGCAGTACTTC

V gene: TRBV6-5
clone size: .
D gene: .
CDR3 length: 13
J gene: TRBJ2-7
CDR3 protein: CAGSPPISNEQYF
CDR3 DNA: TGTGCCGGCAGTCCCCCGATCTCCAACGAGCAGTACTTC

V gene: TRBV2
clone size: .
D gene: TRBD1
CDR3 length: 16
J gene: TRBJ2-2
CDR3 protein: CASKRGTGQNTGELFF
CDR3 DNA: TGTGCCAGCAAGAGGGGGACAGGACAGAACACCGGGGAGCTGTTTTTT

V gene: TRBV7-2
clone size: .
D gene: .
CDR3 length: 16
J gene: TRBJ2-3
CDR3 protein: CASSLLGTFHTDTQYF
CDR3 DNA: TGTGCCAGCAGCTTACTCGGGACTTTCCACACAGATACGCAGTATTTT

V gene: TRBV27
clone size: .
D gene: TRBD1
CDR3 length: 13
J gene: TRBJ1-1
CDR3 protein: CAIRQGLNTEAFF
CDR3 DNA: TGTGCCATACGACAGGGATTGAACACTGAAGCTTTCTTT

V gene: TRBV20-1
clone size: .
D gene: .
CDR3 length: 15
J gene: TRBJ1-2
CDR3 protein: CSASLGAGLNYGYTF
CDR3 DNA: TGCAGTGCTAGCTTGGGGGCCGGCCTAAACTATGGCTACACCTTC

V gene: TRBV6-1
clone size: .
D gene: TRBD2
CDR3 length: 16
J gene: TRBJ2-1
CDR3 protein: CAARTSGRGSYNEQFF
CDR3 DNA: TGTGCCGCTCGGACTAGCGGACGAGGGTCCTACAATGAGCAGTTCTTC

V gene: TRBV2
clone size: .
D gene: TRBD2
CDR3 length: 19
J gene: TRBJ2-1
CDR3 protein: CASRQRGHGSGASVGEQFF
CDR3 DNA: TGTGCCAGCAGACAACGGGGCCATGGGAGCGGGGCTTCAGTCGGTGAGCAGTTCTTC

V gene: TRBV20-1
clone size: .
D gene: .
CDR3 length: 15
J gene: TRBJ2-7
CDR3 protein: CSARDEQNRAYRQYF
CDR3 DNA: TGCAGTGCTAGAGATGAGCAGAACAGGGCGTACAGGCAGTACTTC

V gene: TRBV9
clone size: few
D gene: .
CDR3 length: 14
J gene: TRBJ1-2
CDR3 protein: CASSVGTGVGGYTF
CDR3 DNA: TGTGCCAGCAGCGTAGGAACGGGAGTGGGGGGCTACACCTTC

V gene: TRBV9
clone size: few
D gene: TRBD2
CDR3 length: 15
J gene: TRBJ2-1
CDR3 protein: CASTLSAGGYDEQFF
CDR3 DNA: TGTGCCAGCACTCTCTCGGCGGGGGGGTATGATGAGCAGTTCTTC

V gene: TRBV7-3
clone size: .
D gene: TRBD1
CDR3 length: 14
J gene: TRBJ1-1
CDR3 protein: CASSLRAGGYEAFF
CDR3 DNA: TGTGCCAGCAGCTTAAGGGCAGGGGGCTATGAAGCTTTCTTT

V gene: TRBV6-5
clone size: .
D gene: TRBD1
CDR3 length: 14
J gene: TRBJ2-3
CDR3 protein: CASGRDREGDTQYF
CDR3 DNA: TGTGCCAGCGGGCGGGACAGGGAAGGCGATACGCAGTATTTT